Sequencing of this T cell receptor beta chain was carried out in a study of T cells in narcolepsy. The germline V gene encodes CDR1 SGHTA and CDR2 FQGNSA. After removal of 4 bases from V and 0 bases from J, the junction contained 10 bases not matched to a gene. The CDR3 has 19 residues. Here immunoSEQ multiplex PCR was the method, and the copy in TCRdb shows in-frame clones only, minus some. Of 15,000 to 20,000 clones listed, 72% are singletons. This rearrangement joins TRBV7-2 to TRBJ2-7, with 15 bases matching TRBD2. The material sequenced was CD45RA- memory CD8+ T cells from PBMCs. This TCR derives from a human donor with narcolepsy. CDR3 nucleotide sequence: TGTGCCAGCAGCTGCGCCGGACTAGCGGGGGGGGGAAGCTCCTACGAGCAGTACTTC. Translating it yields CASSCAGLAGGGSSYEQYF.